One and the same sample provided the 9 T cell receptor beta chains below, sequenced in a study of blood T cell repertoires in COVID-19. Profiling relied on immunoSEQ multiplex PCR, and the TCRdb table lists in-frame clones only, not all of them. The sample lists 130,000 to 150,000 clones, over 75% occurring once. The sequenced sample consisted of PBMCs or T cells enriched from blood (not recorded which). These TCRs come from a woman aged 25 to 39 with acute COVID-19.

This chain's CDR3 is CASSPPAGVGEQFF. CDR3 DNA: TGTGCCAGCTCACCACCAGCGGGAGTGGGTGAGCAGTTCTTC. The genes are TRBV18 and TRBJ2-1; 8 nucleotides agree with TRBD2. The CDR3 is made up of 14 amino acids. With V trimmed by 0 bases and J by 9 bases, 4 bases remained unmatched. The V gene's germline CDR1 is KGHSH and CDR2 LQKENI.

The gene calls are TRBV28 and TRBJ1-4; TRBD1 is a possible D gene (5 bases). The V gene's germline CDR1 is MDHEN and CDR2 SYDVKM. CDR3 length: 15 amino acids. Deletions cut 3 bases from V and 8 bases from J, with 16 bases between. CDR3 in amino acids: CASSLGDPSGEKLFF. CDR3 nucleotide sequence: TGTGCCAGCAGTTTGGGGGATCCTAGCGGGGAAAAACTGTTTTTT.

The CDR3 sequence is CASSPQPTVADTQYF. In DNA form, the CDR3 reads TGTGCCAGCTCACCACAGCCCACGGTAGCAGATACGCAGTATTTT. The J gene is TRBJ2-3, the V gene TRBV18; D is unclear. V dropped 1 base and J dropped 4 bases, with 12 bases sitting between them. This CDR3 has 15 residues. The germline gives CDR1 KGHSH, CDR2 LQKENI.

The CDR3 DNA follows: TGTGCCAGCACCCCTACCCAAGGGACACTTAGCAATCAGCCCCAGCATTTT. Its translation is CASTPTQGTLSNQPQHF. The V and J genes are TRBV28 and TRBJ1-5; perhaps TRBD1 as D (6 bases). Germline V gene lookup returns CDR1 MDHEN and CDR2 SYDVKM. The CDR3 consists of 17 residues. V lost 7 bases and J lost 0, with 19 bases in between.

This sequence joins TRBV5-4 and TRBJ1-1; no clear D gene. The CDR3 spans 13 residues. Germline-derived CDR1 and CDR2 are SGHNT and YYREEE (reference sequence). Trimming shortened V by 2 bases and J by 6 bases, and 11 bases separated the two germline ends. The CDR3 nucleotides read TGTGCCAGCAGCTTTTTGGGCATCGCTGAAGCTTTCTTT. This gives the protein CASSFLGIAEAFF.

V and J are TRBV2 and TRBJ1-1; 9 bases fit TRBD1. The ends lost 5 bases at V and 4 bases at J; junction bases unmatched: 5. The germline CDR1 and CDR2 sequences are SNHLY and FYNNEI. This CDR3 is built from 14 residues. The CDR3 region is CASSSETGGTEAFF. CDR3 bases: TGTGCCAGCAGTTCCGAGACAGGGGGCACTGAAGCTTTCTTT.

This clone was observed a single time. CDR3: CSVDRGRNTEAFF. Here the CDR3 DNA reads TGCAGCGTGGACAGGGGGCGGAACACTGAAGCTTTCTTT. The V and J genes are TRBV29-1 and TRBJ1-1; 11 bases agree with TRBD1. Germline lookup yields CDR1 SQVTM and CDR2 ANQGSEA. After removal of 6 bases from V and 1 base from J, the junction contained 1 base not matched to a gene. The CDR3 extends over 13 amino acids.

V and J are TRBV28 and TRBJ2-3, with TRBD1 matching over 7 bases. The ends lost 3 bases at V and 4 bases at J; junction bases unmatched: 4. The CDR3 loop spans 14 amino acids. Germline assignment: CDR1 MDHEN and CDR2 SYDVKM. The CDR3 nucleotides read TGTGCCAGCAGTTTTAGGGGGCGCGCAGATACGCAGTATTTT. Translated: CASSFRGRADTQYF.

The chain combines TRBV10-3 with TRBJ1-5; 11 positions agree with TRBD1. The CDR3 has 17 amino acids. Germline-derived CDR1 and CDR2 are ENHRY and SYGVKD. After removal of 2 bases from V and 1 base from J, the junction contained 4 bases not matched to a gene. The DNA for the CDR3 is TGTGCCATCAGTGAGAAAGGACAGGGGGCGAGCAATCAGCCCCAGCATTTT. The encoded protein is CAISEKGQGASNQPQHF.